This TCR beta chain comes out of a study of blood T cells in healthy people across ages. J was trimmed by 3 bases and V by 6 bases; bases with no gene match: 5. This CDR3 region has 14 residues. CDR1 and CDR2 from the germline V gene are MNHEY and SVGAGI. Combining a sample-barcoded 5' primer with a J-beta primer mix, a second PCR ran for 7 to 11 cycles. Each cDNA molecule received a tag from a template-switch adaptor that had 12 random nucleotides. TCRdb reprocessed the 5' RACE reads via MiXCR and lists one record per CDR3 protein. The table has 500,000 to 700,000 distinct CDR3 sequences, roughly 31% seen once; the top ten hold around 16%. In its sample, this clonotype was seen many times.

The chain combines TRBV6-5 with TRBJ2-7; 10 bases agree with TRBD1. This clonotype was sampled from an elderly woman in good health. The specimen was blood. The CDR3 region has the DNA TGTGCCAGCAGCCGACAGGGGGCGAACTACGAGCAGTACTTC. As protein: CASSRQGANYEQYF.